This T cell receptor beta chain comes out of a study of molecular identifiers for immune sequencing clone quantification. TCRdb passed the PCR reads through MiXCR, listing each CDR3 protein once. The table records under 600,000 distinct CDR3 sequences, roughly 24% of them present only once. CDR1 is SGHKS and CDR2 is YYEKEE in the germline V gene (reference sequence). The CDR3 length is 14 residues. Deletions cut 0 bases from V and 1 base from J, with 6 bases between. This clonotype was counted ten times or more. Construction of naive CD8 libraries employed about 18,000 to 1,100,000 sorted cells together with 10%, 30% or 50% RNA.

Material for sequencing was naive CD8+ T cells from blood, with Jurkat cell RNA spiked in. Noted subset: FACS-sorted CD8+CD4-CCR7+CD45RA+ naive T cells. The source of this sequence is a human donor in good health. Some libraries in this study had Jurkat cell RNA spiked in. The V gene is TRBV5-5, the J gene TRBJ2-3, with D possibly being TRBD1 (6 bases). This CDR3 reads CASSLEGGTDTQYF. The CDR3 coding sequence is TGTGCCAGCAGCTTGGAGGGGGGCACAGATACGCAGTATTTT.